One sample yielded the 17 T cell receptor beta chains listed below, sequenced in a study of tumor-infiltrating lymphocytes in primary liver carcinoma. Blood RNA was derived from unsorted whole blood, and germline DNA was extracted too. Total RNA (about 500 ng) served as template for TCR beta cDNA synthesis primed by a constant-region primer. Libraries for TCR beta were built through three nested multiplex PCR rounds, which together made up a slightly modified ARM-PCR procedure. TRBV1-TRBV30 forward primers paired with a C-beta reverse primer drove the first two PCR rounds, around 9 cycles each. Each CDR3 protein is one row after TCRdb ran MiXCR on the multiplex PCR reads. The repertoire holds fewer than 400,000 distinct CDR3 sequences, around three fifths seen once, with approximately 15% in the top ten. Sequencing input: peripheral blood. These receptors came from a young woman with primary liver carcinoma and hepatitis B virus infection.

Worth noting for this clonotype: A clone one base away is much larger, so this may be a read error. The rearrangement joins TRBV6-2 or TRBV6-3 to TRBJ2-3; D may be TRBD2 (5 bases). The CDR3 has 13 amino acids. V gave up 5 bases and J gave up 3 bases, with 9 bases separating them. Germline values: CDR1 MNHEY, CDR2 SVGEGT. DNA for the CDR3: TGTGCCAGCAGTACCTGGAGGACAGATACGCAGTATTTT. This encodes CASSTWRTDTQYF.

The rearrangement uses TRBV13 and TRBJ2-5; a weak D match, TRBD1 (5 bases). V was trimmed by 5 bases and J by 2 bases, leaving 9 bases between them. CDR1 and CDR2 from the germline V gene are PRHDT and FYEKMQ (reference sequence). This CDR3 contains 13 residues. CDR3 amino acids: CASSPRQQETQYF. Here the CDR3 DNA reads TGTGCCAGCAGCCCCCGACAGCAAGAGACCCAGTACTTC.

Remarks on this clonotype: This could be a read error, since a much larger clone is one nucleotide away. Without the conserved terminal phenylalanine or tryptophan, this CDR3 likely stems from a read error. The chain employs TRBV4-3 and TRBJ2-5; 8 bases are a match to TRBD2. This CDR3 spans 13 amino acids. From germline, CDR1 is LGHNA and CDR2 YSLEER. V trimming: 5 bases; J trimming: 4 bases; junction bases outside the gene matches: 3. The CDR3 DNA is TGCGCCAGCAGCTCGGGACTAGTAGAGACCCAGTACCTC. Amino acids: CASSSGLVETQYL.

This clonotype appeared many times. The J gene is TRBJ2-2, the V gene TRBV28; 8 positions match TRBD1. V was pared by 11 bases and J by 4 bases, with 6 bases of the junction left unmatched. This CDR3 contains 13 residues. CDR1 is MDHEN and CDR2 is SYDVKM in the germline V gene. CDR3 sequence (DNA): TGTGCCTGCGGGACAGGTCCCACCGGGGAGCTGTTTTTT. This gives the protein CACGTGPTGELFF.

This clonotype was detected only once. The chain combines TRBV29-1 with TRBJ2-5; maybe TRBD2 (6 bases). CDR3 length equals 12 residues. Germline V gene data show CDR1 as SQVTM and CDR2 as ANQGSEA. Trimming took 5 bases from V and 2 from J, leaving 9 bases between them. As DNA, the CDR3 is TGCAGCGTTTGGGGGGAGCAAGAGACCCAGTACTTC. This sequence encodes CSVWGEQETQYF.

This clonotype was detected only a few times. It may be a read error: a sequence one base away is much more abundant. The rearrangement links TRBV11-1 to TRBJ2-1, with 11 bases lining up with TRBD1. The CDR3 spans 17 residues. Trimming took 5 bases from V and 12 from J; bases not matched to a gene: 18. Germline-derived CDR1 and CDR2 are SGHAT and FQDESV (reference sequence). In DNA, the CDR3 is TGTGCCAGCAGCCATAAAGGGACAGGGGGGGCTGGTTCTGTGCAGTTCTTC. Its translation: CASSHKGTGGAGSVQFF.

This chain connects TRBV12-3 or TRBV12-4 to TRBJ1-2; D is unclear. The CDR3 length is 15 residues. The V end lost 4 bases, the J end lost 4 bases, and 16 bases lay between the germline ends. The CDR3: CASSWDPIVVYGYTF. The CDR3 bases are TGTGCCAGCAGTTGGGATCCCATCGTCGTCTATGGCTACACCTTC.

Turning to this clonotype: A much more abundant neighbour one base away suggests this may be a read error. This chain links TRBV12-3 or TRBV12-4 with TRBJ2-7, with 8 nucleotides matching TRBD2. The CDR3 contains 15 residues. The chain's CDR3 is CANSLEGSGAYEQYF. In DNA form, the CDR3 reads TGTGCCAACAGTTTAGAAGGTAGCGGGGCCTACGAGCAGTACTTC.

As to this clonotype: Germline and junction disagree at one end, which may indicate a read error. The chain uses TRBV11-2 and TRBJ2-5, with 12 nucleotides matching TRBD2. The CDR3 contains 17 residues. From germline, CDR1 is SGHAT and CDR2 FQNNGV. CDR3 coding DNA: TGTACCAGCAGCTTAAATGTGCTAGCGGGAGGGCTCGGGACCCAATACTTC. It translates to CTSSLNVLAGGLGTQYF.

Of note for this clonotype: This may be a read error: a much more frequent sequence differs by one nucleotide. The V call is TRBV6-5, the J call TRBJ1-1; no reliable D call. Germline lookup yields CDR1 MNHEY and CDR2 SVGAGI. The CDR3 is made up of 17 amino acids. This CDR3 reads CASSPNAGRRGNTGAFF. The CDR3 DNA reads TGTGCCAGCAGTCCCAACGCCGGACGACGAGGGAACACTGGAGCTTTCTTT.

As concerns this clonotype: A read error is possible here, since a much larger clone lies one base away. The chain is built from TRBV29-1 and TRBJ2-3; 11 nucleotides agree with TRBD2. Germline CDR1 and CDR2: SQVTM and ANQGSEA. CDR3 length: 14 amino acids. The CDR3 DNA is TGCAGAAGCGTGGGACTAGCGGACAGAGATACGCGGTATTTT. This translates into CRSVGLADRDTRYF.

A note on this clonotype: The germline gene is not matched at one end of the junction; a read error may be the cause. Here the CDR3 DNA reads TGTGTCAGCAGATGGACAGGCCACTACGAGCAGTACTTC. Its translation is CVSRWTGHYEQYF. The chain recombines TRBV28 with TRBJ2-7; 7 bases are shared with TRBD1. Germline loops: CDR1 MDHEN, CDR2 SYDVKM. This CDR3 is 13 amino acids long.

Notes on this clonotype: This may be a read error, as it is one base from a much larger clone. The chain has TRBV29-1 and TRBJ2-7; D perhaps matches TRBD1 (5 bases). The length of the CDR3 is 14 residues. Per germline, CDR1 SQVTM and CDR2 ANQGSEA. CDR3 nucleotide sequence: TGCAGCGTTGATTCGGATGCAGGGTCCTACGAGCAGTGCTTC. Protein: CSVDSDAGSYEQCF.

For this clonotype: A much bigger clone sits one base away, suggesting this may be a read error. The chain uses TRBV12-3 or TRBV12-4 and TRBJ1-3; D gene ambiguous. The CDR3 is 16 amino acids. The ends were cut back, 5 bases at V and 1 base at J, with 15 bases in the middle. Here the CDR3 reads CASSTAEMSSGNTIYF. The DNA for the CDR3 is TGTGCCAGCAGTACCGCCGAGATGAGTTCTGGAAACACCATATATTTT.

On this clonotype: One base away lies a much larger clone, so this may be a sequencing read error. Here the CDR3 omits its conserved ending phenylalanine or tryptophan, so a read error is the likely source. The rearrangement joins TRBV6-5 to TRBJ2-3; TRBD2 matches at 8 bases. CDR1 MNHEY and CDR2 SVGAGI come from the germline V gene. This CDR3 comprises 16 residues. The trim removed 7 bases at V and 1 base at J, leaving 10 bases unmatched. CDR3 bases: TGTGCCAGCACCCCCTCAGCGGGAGATCGCACAGATACGCAGTATCTT. Encoded protein: CASTPSAGDRTDTQYL.

Ten or more counts support this clonotype. This CDR3 reads CSVAESSGVYNEQFF. CDR3 in DNA: TGCAGCGTCGCGGAATCTAGCGGGGTCTACAATGAGCAGTTCTTC. The rearrangement uses TRBV29-1 and TRBJ2-1; 9 bases are a match to TRBD2. Germline values: CDR1 SQVTM, CDR2 ANQGSEA. Trimming at V came to 6 bases and at J to 3 bases, leaving 9 bases not matched to a gene. This CDR3 comprises 15 residues.

Comments on this clonotype: A read error may account for a junction end that differs from germline. CDR3 bases: TGTGCCAGCAATTTATCGGGCTACAATGAGCAGTTCTTC. Translating gives CASNLSGYNEQFF. The V gene is TRBV28, the J gene TRBJ2-1; unclear D gene. Germline V gives CDR1 MDHEN, CDR2 SYDVKM. This CDR3 comprises 13 residues.